The source of this TCR beta chain is a study of regulatory T cells in long-lasting Graves disease. Building the TCR beta libraries relied on iRepertoire HTBI primers, and CDR3 regions underwent Arm-PCR. In TCRdb, the multiplex PCR reads were re-called with MiXCR into one record per CDR3 protein. The sample includes about 450,000 distinct CDR3 sequences, approximately 16% of them seen just once. Time point given: newly diagnosed GD, antithyroid drugs for less than 3 months. PBMC-extracted RNA yielded the TCR library. The germline V gene has CDR1 KGHSH and CDR2 LQKENI. The CDR3 is 15 residues long. A remark on this clonotype: This could be a read error, since a much larger clone is one nucleotide away.

The same sample was also used in a study of T cells in Graves' hyperthyroidism and ophthalmopathy.

Sequences were derived from peripheral blood mononuclear cells (PBMCs), sampled at new diagnosis, from a patient treated with antithyroid drugs. This sequence originates from a woman aged 30 to 39 with Graves disease. The chain has TRBV18 and TRBJ2-1; D might be TRBD1 (6 bases). Here the CDR3 DNA reads TGTGCCAGCCTAATACAGGACAGCTCCTACAATGACCAGTTCTTC. Translation gives CASLIQDSSYNDQFF.